This T cell receptor (beta chain) was retrieved from a study of vaccination effects on CD4 cells after COVID-19 (dated by TCRdb to the early 2020s). At the level of the whole study: Across the study, the median time from the second dose to post-vaccine sampling was 72 days (range 14 to 241). The full study included ten to eleven COVID-19 convalescent patients and a handful of SARS-CoV-2-naive healthy vaccine recipients. SARS-CoV-2 spike-specific CD4+ TCR repertoires were compared before and after mRNA vaccination in COVID-19 convalescent patients and in infection-naive vaccine recipients. Cultures from other donors in the study were sequenced with the Oncomine TCR Beta short-read assay on an Illumina iSeq 100.

In the ViraFEST assay, PBMC were stimulated with viral peptide pools, and antigen-specific CD4+ T cell clonotypes were then identified by expansion using TCR sequencing. After around ten days of culture, CD4+ T cells were isolated with the EasySep CD4+ T cell isolation kit. Participants received two doses of either the BNT162b2 or the mRNA-1273 mRNA SARS-CoV-2 vaccine. None of the healthy vaccine recipients had a prior SARS-CoV-2 infection, which was confirmed by nucleocapsid antibody tests that came back negative both before and after vaccination. A few million PBMC per well were cultured in IMDM with about 5% human AB serum, 10 IU/ml IL-2 and gentamicin, plus 10 ug/ml peptides. On days 3 and 7, half of the culture medium was replaced with fresh IL-2-containing medium. Unless noted otherwise, every peptide stimulation condition was cultured in triplicate wells. PBMC were separated from whole blood using Ficoll-Paque Plus gradient centrifugation and were then either cryopreserved at -140C or used fresh. The overlapping peptide pools covered the spike proteins of SARS-CoV-2 as well as those of the common cold coronaviruses HCoV-NL63, HCoV-OC43 and HCoV-229E. The QIAamp micro DNA kit was used to extract genomic DNA from the cultured CD4+ T cells.

The CDR3 holds 12 amino acids from the cysteine to the phenylalanine. The sequence is cut down to CDR3 DNA, 36 bases in frame from base 1. V loses 6 bases, J loses 7 bases, and the germline ends lie 12 bases apart. Only a few counts were recorded for this clone. Its antigen has not been determined. Nothing much larger sits one base from this clone, and base qualities are not available. The receptor library was made with the immunoSEQ multiplex PCR assay. TCR beta CDR3 sequencing was performed on DNA from the cultured, isolated CD4+ T cells. In the paper's pipeline: Non-productive TCR sequences were removed, reads were trimmed to the CDR3 region, and CDR3s of at least 7 amino acids were retained. The MANAFEST web app was used to identify antigen-specific clonotypes by comparing expansion in peptide wells with expansion in reference cultures. For clones to be considered positive, expansion at FDR<0.05 versus reference and all other wells, an odds ratio above 5, and a frequency above 0.1% in two replicate wells were required. A clonotype was called cross-reactive if it was significantly expanded both in SARS-CoV-2 spike wells and in at least one common cold coronavirus spike condition. CDR3 similarity was assessed by Levenshtein distance using the stringdist R package, and unrooted trees were constructed with ape in R 3.6.1. TCRdb re-hosts the immuneACCESS table, in-frame sequences only. Its copies lack some clones; in the studies checked, an unresolved V gene accounts for under half of them, and the cause for the rest is not known. Clone size and the V and J calls come from that table; the DNA yielded D and trimming. The sample contains some 30,000 clones, approximately 68% of them found a single time. Approximately 8.7% of the sample is taken by the ten largest.

Broad study findings and their caveats: Clones induced by infection and clones induced by vaccination both contracted markedly at late timepoints after vaccination, which fits with T cell responses waning over time. The study was limited by a small number of convalescent patients, and early post-infection timepoints were lacking. In healthy vaccine recipients, vaccine-induced clones were almost all SARS-CoV-2 mono-reactive, with only 1 of 255 being cross-reactive with common cold coronaviruses.

The sequencing here drew on CD4+ T cells from PBMCs cultured with SARS-CoV-2 spike peptides, taken after COVID-19 vaccination. The cell subset or site label of this sample denotes: SARS-CoV-2 spike overlapping peptide pool stimulation. The TCR originated in a human donor who received a COVID-19 vaccine. The sequence links TRBV12-3 or TRBV12-4 to TRBJ1-2, with TRBD1 perhaps the D gene, on 6 matching bases. The DNA is TGTGCCAGCAGCACGGGAGGGGGTGGCTACACCTTC. This sequence encodes CASSTGGGGYTF.